The 26 T cell receptor beta chains below come from one sample, sequenced in a study of cytomegalovirus exposure and HLA in healthy donors. The primer mix had 60 Vbeta and 13 Jbeta primers. Generated by immunoSEQ multiplex PCR, the TCRdb table keeps only in-frame clones and is missing some. The sample holds 150,000 to 200,000 clones, 60% to 85% seen once. Sequencing was performed on PBMCs. The receptors were gathered from a female donor in good health and CMV-seronegative.

The chain joins TRBV28 to TRBJ1-5; D possibly corresponds to TRBD1 (5 bases). V lost 10 bases, J lost 7 bases, and 14 bases lay in between. The CDR3 has 12 residues. The germline CDR1 and CDR2 sequences are MDHEN and SYDVKM. The DNA of the CDR3 is TGTGCCACCTGGTTGGGGGGACAGCCCCAGCATTTT. It specifies CATWLGGQPQHF. Full variable domain (missing parts from reference TRBV28 and TRBJ1-5): DVKVTQSSRYLVKRTGEKVFLECVQDMDHENMFWYRQDPGLGLRLIYFSYDVKMKEKGDIPEGYSVSREKKERFSLILESASTNQTSMYLCATWLGGQPQHFGDGTRLSIL.

V and J are TRBV27 and TRBJ2-1, with TRBD1 matching 9 bases. The CDR3 is 20 residues long. The V gene end was trimmed by 7 bases and the J gene end by 0 bases; junction bases not matched to a gene: 19. The V gene's germline CDR1 is MNHEY and CDR2 SMNVEV (reference sequence). This CDR3 is CASTPFKGQGRFGSYNEQFF. Here the CDR3 DNA reads TGTGCCAGCACTCCCTTTAAAGGACAGGGGCGGTTCGGCTCCTACAATGAGCAGTTCTTC.

This chain links TRBV6-5 with TRBJ1-4; 8 nucleotides match TRBD1. Germline loops: CDR1 MNHEY, CDR2 SVGAGI. CDR3 size: 14 residues. V was clipped by 8 bases and J by 8 bases; unmatched bases: 10. The CDR3 DNA reads as TGTGCCAGCTCAGGGGGCGCTGGGGTAGAAAAACTGTTTTTT. Translating gives CASSGGAGVEKLFF.

The chain is built from TRBV5-4 and TRBJ1-1; 11 nucleotides agree with TRBD1. This CDR3 is built from 15 residues. Germline V CDR1 and CDR2: SGHNT, YYREEE (reference sequence). Trimming took 5 bases from V and 5 from J; bases not matched to a gene: 8. CDR3 protein: CASSSGQGGWTEAFF. The CDR3 DNA reads as TGTGCCAGCAGTTCGGGACAGGGGGGATGGACTGAAGCTTTCTTT.

The chain combines TRBV5-1 with TRBJ2-7, with D tentatively TRBD2 (5 bases). The V end lost 0 bases, the J end lost 2 bases, and 24 bases lay between the germline ends. The germline CDR1 and CDR2 sequences are SGHRS and YFSETQ. The CDR3 sequence is 19 residues long. This CDR3 reads CASSLDFRTLSITTYEQYF. CDR3 DNA: TGCGCCAGCAGCTTGGACTTCAGGACTTTATCCATAACCACCTACGAGCAGTACTTC.

The chain employs TRBV10-3 and TRBJ2-7, with 7 positions matching TRBD1. The CDR3 extends over 13 amino acids. Trimming at V came to 5 bases and at J to 3 bases, leaving 4 bases not matched to a gene. Per germline, CDR1 ENHRY and CDR2 SYGVKD. The CDR3 here is CAISRDRDYEQYF. The CDR3 coding sequence is TGTGCCATCAGTAGGGACAGAGACTACGAGCAGTACTTC.

The chain employs TRBV5-4 and TRBJ1-2; the match to TRBD1 covers 7 bases. V shed 3 bases and J 6 bases; nucleotides not matched to a gene: 11. The CDR3 spans 15 residues. Germline CDR1 is SGHNT and CDR2 is YYREEE (reference sequence). CDR3 nucleotide sequence: TGTGCCAGCAGCTACGGACAGGAGAATAGGCATGGCTACACCTTC. It translates to CASSYGQENRHGYTF. Variable domain in full (rest from reference TRBV5-4 and TRBJ1-2): ETGVTQSPTHLIKTRGQQVTLRCSSQSGHNTVSWYQQALGQGPQFIFQYYREEENGRGNFPPRFSGLQFPNYSSELNVNALELDDSALYLCASSYGQENRHGYTFGSGTRLTVV.

The chain couples TRBV6-6 to TRBJ2-1, with 7 bases fitting TRBD1. The CDR3 runs to 15 residues. J was trimmed by 11 bases and V by 2 bases; bases with no gene match: 12. The germline V gene has CDR1 MNHNY and CDR2 SVGAGI (reference sequence). CDR3 bases: TGTGCCAGCAGTTACCCGAATACGGGGACAGAAAAGCAGTTCTTC. The encoded protein is CASSYPNTGTEKQFF.

This chain links TRBV6-5 with TRBJ1-2; possibly TRBD1 for D (5 bases). Germline assignment: CDR1 MNHEY and CDR2 SVGAGI. This CDR3 has 14 residues. Trimming stripped 5 bases from V and 3 bases from J, with 13 bases between. The CDR3 region is CASSPSGGDYGYTF. The CDR3 DNA sequence: TGTGCCAGCAGTCCCTCGGGGGGGGACTATGGCTACACCTTC.

The CDR3 DNA reads TGTGCCAGCACCGGGACAGTGAGCCCAAGGAACACCATATATTTT. It codes for CASTGTVSPRNTIYF. The chain joins TRBV10-3 to TRBJ1-3; 7 bases align to TRBD1. This CDR3 region has 15 residues. Germline CDR1 is ENHRY and CDR2 is SYGVKD. With V trimmed by 10 bases and J by 7 bases, 16 bases remained unmatched.

V gene TRBV7-9 combines with J gene TRBJ1-1, with D hard to call. The V end lost 5 bases, the J end lost 8 bases, and 12 bases lay between the germline ends. CDR1 and CDR2 (germline): SEHNR, FQNEAQ (reference sequence). The CDR3 consists of 12 residues. CDR3 DNA: TGTGCCAGCAGCCTCCCACCCGGGGAAGCTTTCTTT. This translates into CASSLPPGEAFF.

This clone was seen more than once but under ten times. The chain couples TRBV6-1 to TRBJ2-7, with 7 bases that match TRBD1. The CDR3 totals 13 residues. With V trimmed by 10 bases and J by 1 base, 7 bases remained unmatched. Germline CDR1 MNHNS, CDR2 SASEGT. CDR3 loop: CATEGDSSYEQYF. CDR3 nucleotides: TGTGCCACCGAGGGGGACAGTTCCTACGAGCAGTACTTC.

The J gene is TRBJ2-5, the V gene TRBV7-2; 16 nucleotides align to TRBD2. CDR3 size: 16 residues. V gave up 3 bases and J gave up 4 bases; unmatched junction bases: 2. Germline V CDR1 and CDR2: SGHTA, FQGNSA. CDR3 sequence: CASSLGLAGGAETQYF. The CDR3 DNA follows: TGTGCCAGCAGCTTGGGACTAGCGGGAGGGGCAGAGACCCAGTACTTC.

A word on this clone: The sample has other DNA sequences that encode this CDR3 too. V gene TRBV9 combines with J gene TRBJ1-4; 9 bases are a match to TRBD1. Germline CDR1 is SGDLS and CDR2 is YYNGEE. The CDR3 loop spans 14 amino acids. J gave up 5 bases and V 2 bases, and 1 base lay outside the gene matches. The CDR3 bases are TGTGCCAGCAGCGTCGGGACAGGGAATGAAAAACTGTTTTTT. Its protein is CASSVGTGNEKLFF.

V is TRBV19 and J is TRBJ2-7; tentative D call: TRBD2 (6 bases). V was shortened by 6 bases and J by 6 bases, with 15 bases between the two germline ends. Germline V gene lookup returns CDR1 LNHDA and CDR2 SQIVND (reference sequence). This CDR3 region has 13 residues. The DNA for the CDR3 is TGTGCCAGTAGAGCGAGCACGGAGGGCGAGCAGTACTTC. Its translation: CASRASTEGEQYF.

The chain recombines TRBV4-3 with TRBJ2-5; 13 nucleotides align to TRBD2. Looked up from germline, CDR1 is LGHNA and CDR2 is YSLEER. The ends lost 1 base at V and 5 bases at J; junction bases unmatched: 7. The CDR3 is made up of 17 amino acids. The CDR3 loop is CASSQGTSGREGETQYF. The CDR3 DNA reads TGCGCCAGCAGCCAAGGGACTAGCGGGAGAGAGGGGGAGACCCAGTACTTC.

The J gene is TRBJ1-2, the V gene TRBV2, with TRBD1 matching over 7 bases. The CDR3 runs to 15 residues. CDR1 SNHLY and CDR2 FYNNEI come from the germline V gene. With V trimmed by 5 bases and J by 5 bases, 11 bases remained unmatched. The CDR3 DNA reads as TGTGCCAGCAGTCTAGACAGGGCCTTGAGTTATGGCTACACCTTC. Protein sequence: CASSLDRALSYGYTF. Based on the CDR3 plus reference TRBV2 and TRBJ1-2, the full variable domain is EPEVTQTPSHQVTQMGQEVILRCVPISNHLYFYWYRQILGQKVEFLVSFYNNEISEKSEIFDDQFSVERPDGSNFTLKIRSTKLEDSAMYFCASSLDRALSYGYTFGSGTRLTVV.

This clone appeared a few times. The chain couples TRBV6-1 to TRBJ1-6; possibly TRBD1 for D (6 bases). Germline V gene sequence: CDR1 MNHNS, CDR2 SASEGT. V was cut by 4 bases and J by 0 bases, with 16 bases left in between. The CDR3 length is 18 residues. DNA of the CDR3: TGTGCCAGCAGTGGGGACATGGCGGGTTTCTCCTATAATTCACCCCTCCACTTT. Its protein product is CASSGDMAGFSYNSPLHF.

The chain has TRBV20-1 and TRBJ2-5; 8 nucleotides align to TRBD2. The length of the CDR3 is 11 residues. CDR1 and CDR2 from the germline V gene are DFQATT and SNEGSKA (reference sequence). V shed 4 bases, J shed 11 bases, and the junction held 6 bases outside the gene matches. As DNA, the CDR3 is TGCAGTGCTAAGCGGGAGCGGGAGCAGTACTTC. Amino acid sequence: CSAKREREQYF.

The CDR3 here is CASSPSGGQTYEQYF. DNA of the CDR3: TGTGCCAGCAGTCCTAGCGGGGGCCAGACCTACGAGCAGTACTTC. The chain has TRBV25-1 and TRBJ2-5; 10 nucleotides match TRBD2. The end of the DNA aligns better with TRBJ2-7, so the J call may be wrong. This CDR3 contains 15 residues. Germline V lookup: CDR1 MGHDK, CDR2 SYGVNS.

About this clone: One end of the junction does not line up with germline, which may come from a read error. The chain's CDR3 is CSSSYAGSYEQYF. The DNA for the CDR3 is TGTTCCAGCAGCTACGCCGGCTCCTACGAGCAGTACTTC. The chain has TRBV7-9 and TRBJ2-7; D is undetermined. The V gene's germline CDR1 is SEHNR and CDR2 FQNEAQ (reference sequence). This CDR3 spans 13 amino acids.

V usage is TRBV29-1 and J usage is TRBJ2-2; D gene uncertain. This CDR3 has 13 residues. Trimming pared 4 bases from V and 0 bases from J, leaving 6 bases between. Per germline, CDR1 SQVTM and CDR2 ANQGSEA. The CDR3 DNA reads as TGCAGCGTTGCGTCGGCGAACACCGGGGAGCTGTTTTTT. Translation gives CSVASANTGELFF.

The gene calls are TRBV2 and TRBJ1-2; the match to TRBD1 covers 8 bases. Looked up from germline, CDR1 is SNHLY and CDR2 is FYNNEI. With 5 bases clipped from V and 7 bases from J, the junction kept 9 bases outside the gene matches. This CDR3 comprises 14 residues. This chain's CDR3 is CASSPGQGVGGYTF. CDR3 coding DNA: TGTGCCAGCAGTCCCGGACAGGGCGTGGGTGGCTACACCTTC.

The DNA for the CDR3 is TGTGCCAGCAGTGAGTCAGGGGCACAGCCCCAGCATTTT. As protein: CASSESGAQPQHF. The genes are TRBV2 and TRBJ1-5; maybe TRBD1 (6 bases). In germline, CDR1 is SNHLY, CDR2 FYNNEI. Trimming left V 3 bases short and J 7 bases short, with 10 bases between. The CDR3 has 13 residues.

The table lists this clone with a few counts. This sequence joins TRBV7-8 and TRBJ2-6, with D possibly being TRBD1 (6 bases). V was clipped by 1 base and J by 0 bases, with 10 bases between them. This CDR3 has 17 residues. Germline V lookup: CDR1 SGHVS, CDR2 FQNEAQ. The CDR3 DNA reads as TGTGCCAGCAGCTTAGTATACAGGGCCTCTGGGGCCAACGTCCTGACTTTC. It translates to CASSLVYRASGANVLTF.

This clone was picked up a small number of times. CDR3 in DNA: TGTGCCAGCTCACCACCATCAGTAAACTATGGCTACACCTTC. Translated: CASSPPSVNYGYTF. The gene calls are TRBV18 and TRBJ1-2; D gene ambiguous. V lost 0 bases to trimming and J lost 2 bases, with 7 bases between them. There are 14 residues in the CDR3. Germline V gene sequence: CDR1 KGHSH, CDR2 LQKENI.